The 28 T cell receptor beta chains given below trace back to one sample, sequenced in a study of spatial heterogeneity in lung cancer. TCRdb independently ran MiXCR on the 5' RACE reads; one entry per CDR3 protein. The table shows around 20,000 distinct CDR3 sequences, with roughly 5.7% occurring only once. Study-level findings and limits: Expanded alpha and beta TCR counts within tumors tracked tumor mutation counts.

The antigens these receptors bind are not known. Time point noted: sample taken at primary tumor resection. Here the sequenced sample was lung tumor tissue, taken at surgery. These receptor sequences come from a female donor with early-stage non-small cell lung cancer.

A few counts support this clonotype. The CDR3 region is CSRGQGAGEQYF. The CDR3 region has the DNA TGCAGCCGGGGACAGGGGGCGGGGGAGCAGTACTTC. The chain uses TRBV20-1 and TRBJ2-7, with 12 bases matching TRBD1. CDR1 DFQATT and CDR2 SNEGSKA come from the germline V gene (reference sequence). The CDR3 is 12 residues long.

This clonotype has at least ten counts. This sequence joins TRBV13 and TRBJ2-5; D is possibly TRBD2 (6 bases). The germline V gene has CDR1 PRHDT and CDR2 FYEKMQ (reference sequence). The CDR3 contains 14 residues. V lost 4 bases and J 2 bases, leaving 11 bases between the germline ends. Here the CDR3 reads CASSSPGLQETQYF. CDR3 nucleotides: TGTGCCAGCAGCTCACCGGGACTGCAAGAGACCCAGTACTTC.

This clonotype was found many times. The chain combines TRBV11-2 with TRBJ2-1; 13 nucleotides align to TRBD2. The CDR3 contains 18 residues. With V trimmed by 4 bases and J by 13 bases, 19 bases remained unmatched. Germline loops: CDR1 SGHAT, CDR2 FQNNGV. CDR3: CASSSPMSGLGLAGVQFF. CDR3 bases: TGTGCCAGCAGCTCCCCTATGTCGGGGCTTGGACTAGCGGGAGTCCAGTTCTTC.

Many counts were recorded for this clonotype. The genes are TRBV5-6 and TRBJ2-1, with 11 bases identical to TRBD2. The CDR3 is 16 residues long. The germline V gene encodes CDR1 SGHDT and CDR2 YYEEEE. The V segment lost 3 bases and the J segment 7 bases; nucleotides outside the gene matches: 9. CDR3 loop: CASSWRISGRGNEQFF. The CDR3 nucleotides read TGTGCCAGCAGCTGGAGGATTAGCGGGAGGGGAAATGAGCAGTTCTTC.

This clonotype was observed many times. This chain links TRBV29-1 with TRBJ1-1; 8 nucleotides match TRBD1. The trim removed 4 bases at V and 0 bases at J, leaving 7 bases unmatched. Germline CDR1 and CDR2: SQVTM and ANQGSEA. CDR3 length: 15 residues. The CDR3: CSVAGRTGMNTEAFF. The CDR3 DNA reads as TGCAGCGTTGCAGGCCGGACAGGGATGAACACTGAAGCTTTCTTT.

This clonotype came up many times. The rearrangement uses TRBV9 and TRBJ2-1, with 10 bases matching TRBD2. CDR3 length equals 16 residues. V shed 0 bases, J shed 9 bases, and the junction held 9 bases outside the gene matches. Germline V gives CDR1 SGDLS, CDR2 YYNGEE. The CDR3 reads CASSVAGGLAGVEQFF. In DNA, the CDR3 is TGTGCCAGCAGCGTAGCCGGGGGGCTAGCGGGAGTTGAGCAGTTCTTC.

There are many counts of this clonotype. The V call is TRBV29-1, the J call TRBJ2-5; perhaps TRBD2 as D (6 bases). CDR1 and CDR2 (germline): SQVTM, ANQGSEA. V dropped 1 base and J dropped 4 bases, with 10 bases sitting between them. This CDR3 has 13 residues. The CDR3 sequence is CSVEVGGGETQYF. The DNA of the CDR3 is TGCAGCGTTGAAGTTGGGGGAGGAGAGACCCAGTACTTC.

This clonotype occurred many times. V and J are TRBV6-5 and TRBJ1-1, with D uncertain. Germline CDR1 reads MNHEY; CDR2 reads SVGAGI. The CDR3 totals 15 residues. Trimming removed 6 bases at V and 1 base at J, with 15 bases between. The CDR3 region is CASRLRWQSNTEAFF. The CDR3 region has the DNA TGTGCCAGCAGGTTAAGGTGGCAGTCGAACACTGAAGCTTTCTTT.

At least ten counts were recorded for this clonotype. The chain joins TRBV2 to TRBJ2-1, with D possibly matching TRBD2 (6 bases). V was pared by 10 bases and J by 0 bases, with 22 bases between. The germline CDR1 and CDR2 sequences are SNHLY and FYNNEI. The CDR3 runs 17 residues. The CDR3 region is CATRGSGINSSYNEQFF. The CDR3 region has the DNA TGTGCCACCCGGGGTAGCGGCATTAATAGCTCCTACAATGAGCAGTTCTTC.

This clonotype was recorded many times. The J gene is TRBJ2-2, the V gene TRBV28, with D hard to call. Between the trimmed V and J ends, which lost 6 bases and 1 base, there was a span of 3 bases. CDR1 and CDR2 (germline): MDHEN, SYDVKM. This CDR3 is 12 amino acids long. The CDR3 coding sequence is TGTGCCAGCAGCATGAACACCGGGGAGCTGTTTTTT. This sequence encodes CASSMNTGELFF.

This clonotype showed up just a few times. CDR3 amino acids: CASSQGAEAFF. CDR3 in DNA: TGTGCCAGCTCCCAGGGGGCTGAAGCTTTCTTT. V is TRBV12-3 or TRBV12-4 and J is TRBJ1-1; 7 bases are a match to TRBD1. The CDR3 totals 11 residues. The ends lost 8 bases at V and 6 bases at J; junction bases unmatched: 3.

This clonotype was seen ten or more times. J is TRBJ1-4 and V is TRBV28; D call uncertain. The CDR3 extends over 14 amino acids. Germline V gene sequence: CDR1 MDHEN, CDR2 SYDVKM. V gave up 6 bases and J gave up 5 bases, with 13 bases separating them. DNA of the CDR3: TGTGCCAGCAGGACCGGACTCCTGAATGAAAAACTGTTTTTT. It specifies CASRTGLLNEKLFF.

This clonotype came up many times. This rearrangement joins TRBV5-1 to TRBJ1-2, with D uncertain. CDR3 length equals 11 residues. V lost 5 bases and J lost 8, with 10 bases in between. Germline loops: CDR1 SGHRS, CDR2 YFSETQ. The CDR3 DNA follows: TGCGCCAGCAGACTCGGGAGGGGCTACACCTTC. The encoded protein is CASRLGRGYTF. Full variable domain (remainder filled in from reference TRBV5-1 and TRBJ1-2): KAGVTQTPRYLIKTRGQQVTLSCSPISGHRSVSWYQQTPGQGLQFLFEYFSETQRNKGNFPGRFSGRQFSNSRSEMNVSTLELGDSALYLCASRLGRGYTFGSGTRLTVV.

This clonotype came up many times. The gene calls are TRBV6-6 and TRBJ1-4; unclear D gene. The CDR3 has 14 residues. The V gene lost 5 bases and the J gene lost 0 bases, with 7 bases spanning the gap. The germline CDR1 and CDR2 sequences are MNHNY and SVGAGI (reference sequence). The CDR3 sequence: CASSPRATNEKLFF. CDR3 in DNA: TGTGCCAGCAGTCCCCGAGCAACTAATGAAAAACTGTTTTTT.

This clonotype was counted at least ten times. The V call is TRBV30, the J call TRBJ2-3; maybe TRBD2 (5 bases). Germline lookup yields CDR1 GTSNPN and CDR2 SVGIG (reference sequence). The V end was cut by 2 bases, the J end by 6 bases, with 9 bases between. The length of the CDR3 is 12 residues. The CDR3 here is CAWSRGSDTQYF. In DNA, the CDR3 is TGTGCCTGGAGTAGAGGGTCGGATACGCAGTATTTT.

There are a few counts of this clonotype. The chain joins TRBV6-1 to TRBJ2-7; D unclear. Trimming cost V 2 bases and J 6 bases, with 8 bases left between them. The CDR3 spans 12 residues. Looked up from germline, CDR1 is MNHNS and CDR2 is SASEGT. Here the CDR3 reads CASSEFRSEQYF. CDR3 DNA sequence: TGTGCCAGCAGTGAATTCAGGTCCGAGCAGTACTTC.

This clonotype was seen more than once but under ten times. The genes are TRBV5-6 and TRBJ2-3, with a weak D call TRBD2 (6 bases). The CDR3 is made up of 15 amino acids. CDR1 is SGHDT, CDR2 YYEEEE, per germline. Trimming took 4 bases from V and 1 from J, leaving 13 bases between them. This chain's CDR3 is CASSGMGEGTDTQYF. In DNA, the CDR3 is TGTGCCAGCAGCGGAATGGGGGAGGGCACAGATACGCAGTATTTT.

This clonotype was seen at least ten times. V usage is TRBV5-1 and J usage is TRBJ2-7; D remains unclear. Trimming stripped 2 bases from V and 0 bases from J, with 3 bases between. The CDR3 covers 12 residues. Germline V CDR1 and CDR2: SGHRS, YFSETQ. The CDR3 sequence is CASSLNSYEQYF. CDR3 in DNA: TGCGCCAGCAGCTTAAACTCCTACGAGCAGTACTTC.

In this sample, this clonotype turned up many times. The chain links TRBV11-2 to TRBJ2-7; D may correspond to TRBD1 or TRBD2 (6 bases each). CDR1 is SGHAT, CDR2 FQNNGV, per germline. With 4 bases removed from V and 3 bases from J, the gap between germline ends came to 16 bases. CDR3 length: 15 amino acids. CDR3 sequence: CASSYESGADYEQYF. The DNA for the CDR3 is TGTGCCAGCAGCTACGAATCGGGGGCCGACTACGAGCAGTACTTC.

In its sample, this clonotype was seen many times. The chain is built from TRBV18 and TRBJ1-1, with 8 bases matching TRBD1. The germline V gene has CDR1 KGHSH and CDR2 LQKENI. The length of the CDR3 is 15 residues. V was pared by 1 base and J by 1 base, with 2 bases of the junction left unmatched. The CDR3 loop is CASSPRTGRNTEAFF. The DNA for the CDR3 is TGTGCCAGCTCACCACGGACAGGGCGGAACACTGAAGCTTTCTTT.

Details on this clonotype: A clone one base away is much larger, so this may be a read error. V gene TRBV27 combines with J gene TRBJ2-1; 9 bases are shared with TRBD2. The germline gives CDR1 MNHEY, CDR2 SMNVEV (reference sequence). The CDR3 is 12 residues long. The CDR3 is CTSSPLAGREFF. The CDR3 DNA reads TGTACCAGCAGTCCTCTAGCGGGGCGGGAGTTCTTC.

This clonotype was counted at least ten times. V gene TRBV18 combines with J gene TRBJ1-1; 8 positions agree with TRBD1. The CDR3 has 14 residues. Germline V CDR1 and CDR2: KGHSH, LQKENI. The J segment lost 5 bases and the V segment lost 3 bases, leaving 5 bases of the junction unmatched. This CDR3 reads CASSPQHRGTEAFF. The CDR3 nucleotides are TGTGCCAGCTCACCCCAACACAGGGGGACTGAAGCTTTCTTT.

CDR3 region: CASSLNQGQETQYF. CDR3 bases: TGCGCCAGCAGCTTGAACCAGGGACAAGAGACCCAGTACTTC. The J gene is TRBJ2-5, the V gene TRBV5-1; tentative D call: TRBD1 (5 bases). Germline values: CDR1 SGHRS, CDR2 YFSETQ. The CDR3 contains 14 residues. V gave up 1 base and J gave up 2 bases, with 9 bases separating them.

This clonotype rates as large. The CDR3 loop is CASTGPQETQYF. In nucleotides, the CDR3 is TGTGCCAGCACAGGGCCGCAAGAGACCCAGTACTTC. V and J are TRBV5-6 and TRBJ2-5; D possibly corresponds to TRBD1 (5 bases). The CDR3 spans 12 residues. The V gene's germline CDR1 is SGHDT and CDR2 YYEEEE. V lost 6 bases and J lost 2, with 8 bases in between.

This clonotype was detected many times. This chain joins TRBV10-3 and TRBJ2-5, with a possible D match to TRBD1 (6 bases). Per the germline V gene, CDR1 is ENHRY and CDR2 is SYGVKD. This CDR3 has 12 residues. V was trimmed by 11 bases and J by 0 bases, leaving 10 bases between them. The CDR3 loop is CAAQGYQETQYF. In DNA, the CDR3 is TGTGCCGCACAGGGATACCAAGAGACCCAGTACTTC.

This clonotype was counted a few times. The genes are TRBV5-1 and TRBJ2-1; 11 bases align to TRBD2. The CDR3 covers 15 residues. J gave up 3 bases and V 4 bases, and 3 bases lay outside the gene matches. Germline V lookup: CDR1 SGHRS, CDR2 YFSETQ. Here the CDR3 DNA reads TGCGCCAGCAGCATAGGGACTAGCGGCTACAATGAGCAGTTCTTC. As protein: CASSIGTSGYNEQFF.

At least ten counts were recorded for this clonotype. The rearrangement uses TRBV20-1 and TRBJ2-7; TRBD2 matches 12 bases. The ends lost 5 bases at V and 4 bases at J; junction bases unmatched: 3. This CDR3 spans 13 amino acids. The V gene's germline CDR1 is DFQATT and CDR2 SNEGSKA (reference sequence). The CDR3 region is CSALGLAGYEQYF. The CDR3 DNA reads as TGCAGTGCTTTGGGACTAGCGGGTTACGAGCAGTACTTC.

This clonotype appeared many times. The CDR3 protein is CASSPREPDGFAYEQYF. Written as DNA, the CDR3 is TGCGCCAGCAGCCCCAGGGAACCAGACGGGTTTGCCTACGAGCAGTACTTC. This chain uses TRBV5-1 with TRBJ2-7; D might be TRBD1 (5 bases). Trimming left V 4 bases short and J 2 bases short, with 22 bases between. This CDR3 has 17 amino acids. Germline values: CDR1 SGHRS, CDR2 YFSETQ.